This paragraph reports one T cell receptor beta chain. Other DNA variants within this sample encode the same CDR3. TCRdb's table, derived via immunoSEQ multiplex PCR, lists solely in-frame clones and lacks some. The sample has 50,000 or so clones, about 90% seen once; the top ten hold around 0.56%. The source of the sample is a study of T cell changes during pregnancy in multiple sclerosis. The CDR3 totals 14 residues. The V gene end was trimmed by 11 bases and the J gene end by 6 bases; junction bases not matched to a gene: 12. Per germline, CDR1 MNHNY and CDR2 SVGAGI (reference sequence). The clonotype comes from a female donor with multiple sclerosis, enrolled in a pregnancy study. J is TRBJ2-1 and V is TRBV6-6; 8 bases map to TRBD1. The material sequenced was CD4+ T cells from peripheral blood mononuclear cells, taken after pregnancy. Written as DNA, the CDR3 is TGTGCCGGCGGATCCTCAGGGACAGGCAATGAGCAGTTCTTC. It codes for CAGGSSGTGNEQFF.